This TCR beta chain was captured by sequencing in a study of cytomegalovirus exposure and HLA in healthy donors. Broader study findings: The study designated about 180 TCR beta chains cytomegalovirus-associated.

With 60 Vbeta and 13 Jbeta primers, the PCR was carried out. Only in-frame clones appear in the TCRdb table, and some are missing; sequencing was by immunoSEQ multiplex PCR. The table shows nearly 110,000 clones, with 60% to 80% occurring only once. In germline, CDR1 is SGHNT, CDR2 YYREEE (reference sequence). CDR3 length: 17 amino acids. The V segment lost 0 bases and the J segment 4 bases; nucleotides outside the gene matches: 5. About this clone: Antigen unknown.

Sequenced input: PBMCs. This chain connects TRBV5-4 to TRBJ2-1; 12 bases map to TRBD2. This TCR was recovered from a man between 18 and 29 years old in good health and CMV-seronegative. CDR3 sequence: CASSLELLAGGYNEQFF. The CDR3 nucleotides are TGTGCCAGCAGCTTGGAGCTACTAGCGGGGGGTTACAATGAGCAGTTCTTC.